These 2 T cell receptor beta chains came from one sample sequenced in a study of blood T cell repertoires in COVID-19. Assay used: immunoSEQ multiplex PCR; TCRdb lists only in-frame clones, some missing. The profile covers about 140,000 clones, with roughly 85% appearing a single time and around 2.9% taken by the ten largest. Sequences were obtained from peripheral blood. Source of these receptors: a middle-aged man with acute or convalescent COVID-19.

This clone is a singleton in its sample. The chain is built from TRBV27 and TRBJ2-7; the match to TRBD2 covers 13 bases. The CDR3 consists of 16 residues. V shed 3 bases, J shed 4 bases, and the junction held 6 bases outside the gene matches. Germline CDR1 reads MNHEY; CDR2 reads SMNVEV (reference sequence). The CDR3 nucleotides are TGTGCCAGCAGTTTTAGACTAGCGGGAGGTCTTTACGAGCAGTACTTC. Its translation: CASSFRLAGGLYEQYF.

The chain has TRBV6-5 and TRBJ1-6, with TRBD1 as a possible D gene (5 bases). Germline CDR1 is MNHEY and CDR2 is SVGAGI. Trimming stripped 6 bases from V and 5 bases from J, with 11 bases between. This CDR3 is built from 14 residues. This CDR3 is CASSRQINNSPLHF. CDR3 sequence (DNA): TGTGCCAGCAGCAGACAGATTAATAATTCACCCCTCCACTTT.